The 9 T cell receptor beta chains reported below all come from one sample, sequenced in a study of T cell changes during pregnancy in multiple sclerosis. TCRdb's table, derived via immunoSEQ multiplex PCR, lists solely in-frame clones and lacks some. This sample carries tens of thousands of clones, approximately 92% of them seen once, and the ten largest clones take approximately 2%. The sequenced sample was peripheral blood, obtained after pregnancy. These receptors all come from a female donor with multiple sclerosis, enrolled in a pregnancy study.

The V and J genes are TRBV29-1 and TRBJ1-1, with D possibly TRBD1 on 6 matching bases. Germline loops: CDR1 SQVTM, CDR2 ANQGSEA. The CDR3 length is 12 residues. Deletions cut 4 bases from V and 7 bases from J, with 13 bases between. In DNA form, the CDR3 reads TGCAGCGTTGCTACAGGGCTGGGTGAAGCTTTCTTT. Its protein is CSVATGLGEAFF.

The CDR3 bases are TGTGCCAGCAGTGTCCGGGAGGTTCCCACCGGGGAGCTGTTTTTT. Protein: CASSVREVPTGELFF. The V call is TRBV6-4, the J call TRBJ2-2, with 7 bases fitting TRBD2. This CDR3 is built from 15 residues. With V trimmed by 4 bases and J by 4 bases, 6 bases remained unmatched. Germline CDR1 is MRHNA and CDR2 is SNTAGT.

The rearrangement uses TRBV7-8 and TRBJ2-7; TRBD1 matches 10 bases. Per the germline V gene, CDR1 is SGHVS and CDR2 is FQNEAQ. This CDR3 has 14 residues. Trimming took 3 bases from V and 4 from J; bases not matched to a gene: 3. This CDR3 reads CASSLTGGNYEQYF. The DNA for the CDR3 is TGTGCCAGCAGCTTGACAGGGGGCAATTACGAGCAGTACTTC.

The gene calls are TRBV10-1 and TRBJ2-3; 9 bases line up with TRBD1. V gave up 6 bases and J gave up 3 bases; unmatched junction bases: 4. The CDR3 runs 14 residues. The V gene's germline CDR1 is WNHNN and CDR2 SYGVQD (reference sequence). The CDR3 is CASSAGQGTDTQYF. The CDR3 nucleotides are TGCGCCAGCAGCGCGGGACAGGGAACAGATACGCAGTATTTT.

V is TRBV30 and J is TRBJ1-2, with D perhaps TRBD1 (6 bases). This CDR3 has 13 amino acids. V was shortened by 4 bases and J by 0 bases, with 9 bases between the two germline ends. The germline CDR1 and CDR2 sequences are GTSNPN and SVGIG (reference sequence). As DNA, the CDR3 is TGTGCCTGGAAGGGGGAATCTAACTATGGCTACACCTTC. Amino acid sequence: CAWKGESNYGYTF.

The table lists this clone with a count of one. The V call is TRBV20-1, the J call TRBJ1-4; 9 nucleotides line up with TRBD1. J lost 16 bases, V lost 4 bases, and 7 bases had no gene match. This CDR3 spans 11 amino acids. CDR1 is DFQATT and CDR2 is SNEGSKA in the germline V gene (reference sequence). As DNA, the CDR3 is TGCAGTGCTACACAGGGGGCCGGGAAGTTTTTT. This encodes CSATQGAGKFF.

V gene TRBV6-7 combines with J gene TRBJ2-4; 10 bases map to TRBD2. TRBV6-7 is assigned to the ORF class and has an uncertain function. V was pared by 11 bases and J by 0 bases, with 13 bases of the junction left unmatched. CDR3 size: 17 residues. The CDR3 coding sequence is TGTGCCGGAAACGAGGGAGCGGGGGGGTTAGCCAAAAACATTCAGTACTTC. It specifies CAGNEGAGGLAKNIQYF.

This chain connects TRBV20-1 to TRBJ2-1; D possibly corresponds to TRBD2 (6 bases). Germline-derived CDR1 and CDR2 are DFQATT and SNEGSKA (reference sequence). The V end lost 1 base, the J end lost 13 bases, and 11 bases lay between the germline ends. This CDR3 region has 11 residues. DNA for the CDR3: TGCAGTGCTAGAGTATCGCGGGGTCAGTTCTTC. Its translation is CSARVSRGQFF.

This clone was observed a handful of times. The chain is built from TRBV27 and TRBJ2-3; D remains unclear. Trimming took 4 bases from V and 3 from J, leaving 11 bases between them. Germline V gives CDR1 MNHEY, CDR2 SMNVEV (reference sequence). The CDR3 covers 14 residues. The CDR3 DNA reads as TGTGCCAGCAGTTCCCCTCTGCGGACAGATACGCAGTATTTT. Amino acids: CASSSPLRTDTQYF.